This TCR beta chain was documented in a study of cytomegalovirus exposure and HLA in healthy donors. PCR used 60 Vbeta primers and 13 Jbeta primers. TCRdb keeps only in-frame clones here, not all; method: immunoSEQ multiplex PCR. The sample has about 140,000 clones, around 86% seen once. Germline V gene sequence: CDR1 LNHDA, CDR2 SQIVND (reference sequence). V was clipped by 2 bases and J by 2 bases, with 12 bases between them. The CDR3 runs to 15 residues. The gene calls are TRBV19 and TRBJ1-2, with D tentatively TRBD1 (6 bases). Sequencing was carried out using PBMCs. This TCR came from a female donor in good health and CMV-seronegative. The CDR3 spells CASSILPGVNYGYTF. CDR3 bases: TGTGCCAGTAGTATACTCCCAGGGGTAAACTATGGCTACACCTTC.